Sequencing of this TCR beta chain was carried out in a study of monozygotic twins with inflammatory bowel disease. TCRdb reprocessed the 5' RACE reads; each CDR3 protein has one entry and no DNA is given. Its clone listing holds fewer than 550,000 distinct CDR3 sequences. The source is a human donor with ulcerative colitis or Crohn's disease, or a healthy co-twin of an affected twin (not recorded which). Source material: blood.

This chain's CDR3 is CASSFWGTGGPEEQYF. The genes are TRBV27 and TRBJ2-7; TCRdb's assignment of TRBD1 cannot be checked, as there is no DNA. The length of the CDR3 is 16 residues. The germline CDR1 and CDR2 sequences are MNHEY and SMNVEV (reference sequence).